The rows below give T cell receptor beta chains drawn from one sample of a study of T cells in Graves' hyperthyroidism and ophthalmopathy. From the multiplex PCR reads, TCRdb called clonotypes with MiXCR, one entry per CDR3 protein. The profile covers about 400,000 distinct CDR3 sequences, with around 14% appearing a single time and approximately 7.5% taken by the ten largest. The sequencing input was blood. The receptors were sampled from a woman under 30 with Graves' hyperthyroidism. Each CDR3 is given without its conserved first and last residue. The D gene is left open where the match is weak.

>TRBV12-3/TRBV12-4|.
ASSQRQGSEQF
>TRBV5-1|.
ASSGGLGVANYGYT
>TRBV18|TRBD1
ASSPPSSTGRYGYT
>TRBV29-1|.
SVGQSSYEQY
>TRBV5-1|TRBD2
ASGEGGNEQY
>TRBV2|.
ASSSQLRRRNDGYEQY
>TRBV14|.
ASSQRLRYSYNEQF
>TRBV7-2|.
ASSSKNTGTITDTQY
>TRBV24-1|TRBD1
ATLSGTGDDEQY
>TRBV11-1|.
ASSLTLWGHYTGELF
>TRBV30|.
AWSQGGSTQETQY
>TRBV28|.
ASSLGGSEHEQY
>TRBV5-1|TRBD1
ASSPWGQGGNEKLF
>TRBV20-1|.
SGRGQGALVGETQY
>TRBV7-9|.
ASSLTGTKGSKLF
>TRBV6-5|.
ASSYSKAKGIMNTEAF
>TRBV20-1|TRBD1
SARGTGDHGYT
>TRBV20-1|TRBD2
SADRTSGNNEQF
>TRBV13|.
ASHQGLIGTDTQY
>TRBV24-1|TRBD1
ATRGTANTGELF
>TRBV30|TRBD2
AWSGLAGSADTQY